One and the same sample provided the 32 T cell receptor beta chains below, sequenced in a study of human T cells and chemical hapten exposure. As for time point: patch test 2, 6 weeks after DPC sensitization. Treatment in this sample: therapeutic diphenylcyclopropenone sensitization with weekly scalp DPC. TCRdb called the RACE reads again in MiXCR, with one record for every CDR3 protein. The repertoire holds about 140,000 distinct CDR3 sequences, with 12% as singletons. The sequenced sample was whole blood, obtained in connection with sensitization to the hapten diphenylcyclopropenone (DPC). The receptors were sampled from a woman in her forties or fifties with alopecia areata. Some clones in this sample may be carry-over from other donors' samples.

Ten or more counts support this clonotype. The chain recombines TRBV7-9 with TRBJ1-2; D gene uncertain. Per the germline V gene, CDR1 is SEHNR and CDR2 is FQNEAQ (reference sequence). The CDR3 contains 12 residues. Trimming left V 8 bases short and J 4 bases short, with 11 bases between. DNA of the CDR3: TGTGCCAGCTTCTCTGAGGCCTATGGCTACACCTTC. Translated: CASFSEAYGYTF.

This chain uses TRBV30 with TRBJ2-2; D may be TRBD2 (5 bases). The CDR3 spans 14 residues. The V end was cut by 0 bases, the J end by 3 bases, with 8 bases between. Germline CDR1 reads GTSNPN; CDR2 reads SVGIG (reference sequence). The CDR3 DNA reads TGTGCCTGGAGTGTAACGGGGTACACCGGGGAGCTGTTTTTT. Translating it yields CAWSVTGYTGELFF.

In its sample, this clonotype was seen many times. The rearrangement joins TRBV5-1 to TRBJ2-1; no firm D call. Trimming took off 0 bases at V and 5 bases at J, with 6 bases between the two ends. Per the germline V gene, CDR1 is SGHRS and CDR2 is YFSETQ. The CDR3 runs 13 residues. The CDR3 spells CASSLDRNNEQFF. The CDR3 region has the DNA TGCGCCAGCAGCTTGGACCGCAACAATGAGCAGTTCTTC.

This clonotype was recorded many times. The CDR3 region is CASSFRDTYNEQFF. As DNA, the CDR3 is TGCGCCAGCAGCTTCCGGGACACCTACAATGAGCAGTTCTTC. The V and J genes are TRBV5-1 and TRBJ2-1, with TRBD1 as a possible D gene (6 bases). V dropped 2 bases and J dropped 2 bases, with 8 bases sitting between them. The CDR3 has 14 residues. The germline CDR1 and CDR2 sequences are SGHRS and YFSETQ.

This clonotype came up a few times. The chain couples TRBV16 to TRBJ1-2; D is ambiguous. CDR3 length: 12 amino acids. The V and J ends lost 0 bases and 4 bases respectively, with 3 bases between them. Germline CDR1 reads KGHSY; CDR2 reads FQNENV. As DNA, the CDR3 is TGTGCCAGCAGCCAATCGATCTATGGCTACACCTTC. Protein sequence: CASSQSIYGYTF.

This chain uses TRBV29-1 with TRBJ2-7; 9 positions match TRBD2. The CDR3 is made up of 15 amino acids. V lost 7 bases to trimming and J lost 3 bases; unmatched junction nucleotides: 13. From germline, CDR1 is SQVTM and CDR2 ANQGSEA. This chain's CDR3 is CSARQGAGGIYEQYF. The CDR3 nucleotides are TGCAGCGCCAGACAGGGAGCGGGAGGTATCTACGAGCAGTACTTC.

The CDR3 coding sequence is TGTGCCTGGAGAACTGGGGTTGGGCCCTATGGCTACACCTTC. This translates into CAWRTGVGPYGYTF. The chain recombines TRBV30 with TRBJ1-2; D gene ambiguous. From germline, CDR1 is GTSNPN and CDR2 SVGIG (reference sequence). The germline V and J ends were trimmed by 3 bases and 4 bases, with 15 bases remaining between them. The CDR3 length is 14 residues.

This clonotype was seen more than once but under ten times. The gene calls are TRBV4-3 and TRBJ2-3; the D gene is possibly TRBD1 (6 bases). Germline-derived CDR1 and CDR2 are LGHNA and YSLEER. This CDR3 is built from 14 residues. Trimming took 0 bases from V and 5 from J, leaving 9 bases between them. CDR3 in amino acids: CASSQEGRGDTQYF. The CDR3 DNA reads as TGCGCCAGCAGCCAAGAGGGCAGGGGAGATACGCAGTATTTT.

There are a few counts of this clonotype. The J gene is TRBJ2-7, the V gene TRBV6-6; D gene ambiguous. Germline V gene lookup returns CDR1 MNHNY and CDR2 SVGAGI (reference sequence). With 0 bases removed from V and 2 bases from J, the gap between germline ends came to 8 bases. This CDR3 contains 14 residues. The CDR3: CASSYSSTAYEQYF. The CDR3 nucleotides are TGTGCCAGCAGTTACTCGTCCACAGCCTACGAGCAGTACTTC.

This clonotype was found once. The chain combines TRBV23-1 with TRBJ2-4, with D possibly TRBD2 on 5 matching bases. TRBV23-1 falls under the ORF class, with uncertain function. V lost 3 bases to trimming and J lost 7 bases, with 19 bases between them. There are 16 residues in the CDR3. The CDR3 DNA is TGCGCCAGCAGTCATGTGCGGGCCCTCAGGAACAACATTCAGTACTTC. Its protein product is CASSHVRALRNNIQYF.

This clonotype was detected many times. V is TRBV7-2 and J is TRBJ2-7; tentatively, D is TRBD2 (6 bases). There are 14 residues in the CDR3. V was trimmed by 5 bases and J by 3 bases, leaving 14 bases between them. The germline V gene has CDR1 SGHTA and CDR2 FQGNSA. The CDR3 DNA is TGTGCCAGCAGCCCCCCCGCTAGCGTCTACGAGCAGTACTTC. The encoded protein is CASSPPASVYEQYF. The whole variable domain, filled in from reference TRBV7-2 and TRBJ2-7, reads GAGVSQSPSNKVTEKGKDVELRCDPISGHTALYWYRQSLGQGLEFLIYFQGNSAPDKSGLPSDRFSAERTGGSVSTLTIQRTQQEDSAVYLCASSPPASVYEQYFGPGTRLTVT.

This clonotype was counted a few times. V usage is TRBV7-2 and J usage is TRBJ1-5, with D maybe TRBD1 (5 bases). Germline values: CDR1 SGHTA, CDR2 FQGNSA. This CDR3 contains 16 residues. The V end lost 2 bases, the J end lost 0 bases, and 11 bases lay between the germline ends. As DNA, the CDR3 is TGTGCCAGCAGCTTACAACCAGGGAATAGCAATCAGCCCCAGCATTTT. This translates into CASSLQPGNSNQPQHF.

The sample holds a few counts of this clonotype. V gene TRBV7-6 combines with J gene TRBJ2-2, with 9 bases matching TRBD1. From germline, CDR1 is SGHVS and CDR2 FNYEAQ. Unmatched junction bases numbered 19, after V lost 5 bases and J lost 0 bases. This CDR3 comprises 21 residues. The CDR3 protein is CASSVTGYRGPIKTNTGELFF. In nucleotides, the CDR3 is TGTGCCAGCAGCGTCACCGGGTACAGGGGGCCCATTAAAACGAACACCGGGGAGCTGTTTTTT.

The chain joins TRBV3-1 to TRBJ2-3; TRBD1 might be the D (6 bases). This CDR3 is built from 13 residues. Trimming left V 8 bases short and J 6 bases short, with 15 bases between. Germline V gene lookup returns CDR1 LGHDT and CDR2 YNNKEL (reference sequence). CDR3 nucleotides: TGTGCCAGCGGGGACATAGAGAAGGATACGCAGTATTTT. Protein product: CASGDIEKDTQYF.

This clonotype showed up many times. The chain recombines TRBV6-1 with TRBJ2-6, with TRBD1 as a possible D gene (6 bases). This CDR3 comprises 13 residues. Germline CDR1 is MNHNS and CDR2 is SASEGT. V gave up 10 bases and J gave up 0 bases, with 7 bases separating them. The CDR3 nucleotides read TGTGCCACCAGGGGCTCTGGGGCCAACGTCCTGACTTTC. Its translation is CATRGSGANVLTF.

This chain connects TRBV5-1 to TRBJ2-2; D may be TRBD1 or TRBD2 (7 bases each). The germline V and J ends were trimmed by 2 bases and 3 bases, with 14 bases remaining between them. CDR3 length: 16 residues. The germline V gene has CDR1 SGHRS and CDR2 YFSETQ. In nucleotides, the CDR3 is TGCGCCAGCAGCTTTAGACAGGGAGGGGACACCGGGGAGCTGTTTTTT. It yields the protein CASSFRQGGDTGELFF. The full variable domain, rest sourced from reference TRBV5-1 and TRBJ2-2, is KAGVTQTPRYLIKTRGQQVTLSCSPISGHRSVSWYQQTPGQGLQFLFEYFSETQRNKGNFPGRFSGRQFSNSRSEMNVSTLELGDSALYLCASSFRQGGDTGELFFGEGSRLTVL.

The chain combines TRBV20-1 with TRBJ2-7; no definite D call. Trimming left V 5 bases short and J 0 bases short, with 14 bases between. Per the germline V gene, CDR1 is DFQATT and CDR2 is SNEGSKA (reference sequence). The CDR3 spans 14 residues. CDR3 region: CSALRDSRSYEQYF. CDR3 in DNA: TGCAGTGCTTTAAGGGATTCCCGCTCCTACGAGCAGTACTTC.

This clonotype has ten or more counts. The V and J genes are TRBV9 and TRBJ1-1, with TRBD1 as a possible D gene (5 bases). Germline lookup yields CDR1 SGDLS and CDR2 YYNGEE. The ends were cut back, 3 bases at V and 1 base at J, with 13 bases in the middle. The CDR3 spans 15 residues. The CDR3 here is CASSGGGARNTEAFF. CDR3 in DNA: TGTGCCAGCAGCGGAGGAGGGGCGCGGAACACTGAAGCTTTCTTT.

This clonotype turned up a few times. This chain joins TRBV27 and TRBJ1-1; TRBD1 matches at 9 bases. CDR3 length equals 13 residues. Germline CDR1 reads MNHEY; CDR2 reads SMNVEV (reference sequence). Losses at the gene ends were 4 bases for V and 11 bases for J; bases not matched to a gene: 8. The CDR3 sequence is CASSSYRGLGAFF. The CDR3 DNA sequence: TGTGCCAGCAGTTCCTACAGGGGGCTAGGGGCTTTCTTT.

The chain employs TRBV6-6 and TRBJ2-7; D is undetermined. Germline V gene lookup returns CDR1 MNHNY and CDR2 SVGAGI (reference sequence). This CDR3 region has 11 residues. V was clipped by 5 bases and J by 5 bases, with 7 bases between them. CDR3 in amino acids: CASSLDHEQYF. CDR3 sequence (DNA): TGTGCCAGCAGTCTGGACCACGAGCAGTACTTC.

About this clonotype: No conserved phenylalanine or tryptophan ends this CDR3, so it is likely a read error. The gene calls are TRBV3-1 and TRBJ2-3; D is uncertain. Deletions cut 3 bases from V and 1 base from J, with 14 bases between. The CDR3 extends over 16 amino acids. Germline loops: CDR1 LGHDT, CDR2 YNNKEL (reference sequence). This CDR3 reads CASSHRAPRGTDTQYY. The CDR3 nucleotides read TGTGCCAGCAGCCACCGTGCCCCCCGGGGCACAGATACGCAGTATTAT.

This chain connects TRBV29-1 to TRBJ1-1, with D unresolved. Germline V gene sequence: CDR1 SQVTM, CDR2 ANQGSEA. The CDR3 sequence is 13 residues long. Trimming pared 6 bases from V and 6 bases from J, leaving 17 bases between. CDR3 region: CSVAKHRDAEAFF. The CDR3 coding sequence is TGCAGCGTGGCCAAACATAGGGATGCTGAAGCTTTCTTT.

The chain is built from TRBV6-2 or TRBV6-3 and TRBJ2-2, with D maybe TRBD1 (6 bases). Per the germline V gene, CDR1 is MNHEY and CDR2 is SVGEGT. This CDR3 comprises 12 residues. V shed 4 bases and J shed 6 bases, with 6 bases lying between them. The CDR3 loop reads CASSWGPGELFF. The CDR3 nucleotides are TGTGCCAGCAGTTGGGGGCCCGGGGAGCTGTTTTTT.

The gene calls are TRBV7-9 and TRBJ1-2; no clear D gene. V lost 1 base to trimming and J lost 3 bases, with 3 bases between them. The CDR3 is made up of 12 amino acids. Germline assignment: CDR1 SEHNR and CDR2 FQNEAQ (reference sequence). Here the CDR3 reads CASSLDYYGYTF. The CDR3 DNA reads TGTGCCAGCAGCTTAGACTACTATGGCTACACCTTC.

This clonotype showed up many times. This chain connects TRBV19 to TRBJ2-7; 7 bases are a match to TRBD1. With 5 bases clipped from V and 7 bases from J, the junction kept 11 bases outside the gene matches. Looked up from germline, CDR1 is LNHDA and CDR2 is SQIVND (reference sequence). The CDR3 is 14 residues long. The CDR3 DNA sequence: TGTGCCAGTAGTTTCCCAACAGGGGCCGGGGAGCAGTACTTC. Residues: CASSFPTGAGEQYF.

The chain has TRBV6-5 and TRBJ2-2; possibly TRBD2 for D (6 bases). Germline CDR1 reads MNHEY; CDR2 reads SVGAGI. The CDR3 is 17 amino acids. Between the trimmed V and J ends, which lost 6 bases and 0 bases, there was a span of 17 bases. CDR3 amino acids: CASRRNLLAANTGELFF. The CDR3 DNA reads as TGTGCCAGCAGGCGTAACTTACTAGCAGCGAACACCGGGGAGCTGTTTTTT.

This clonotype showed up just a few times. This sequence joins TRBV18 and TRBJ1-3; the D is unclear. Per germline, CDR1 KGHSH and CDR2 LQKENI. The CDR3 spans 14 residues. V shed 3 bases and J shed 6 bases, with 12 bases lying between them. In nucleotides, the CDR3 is TGTGCCAGCTCACCCGCCTTTCGGGAAAACACCATATATTTT. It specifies CASSPAFRENTIYF. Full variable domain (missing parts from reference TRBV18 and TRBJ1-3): NAGVMQNPRHLVRRRGQEARLRCSPMKGHSHVYWYRQLPEEGLKFMVYLQKENIIDESGMPKERFSAEFPKEGPSILRIQQVVRGDSAAYFCASSPAFRENTIYFGEGSWLTVV.

CDR3 protein: CASSVGWAYEQYF. The CDR3 region has the DNA TGCGCCAGCAGCGTGGGGTGGGCCTACGAGCAGTACTTC. This chain links TRBV5-1 with TRBJ2-7; D uncertain. The V end lost 4 bases, the J end lost 2 bases, and 10 bases lay between the germline ends. The CDR3 contains 13 residues. CDR1 and CDR2 (germline): SGHRS, YFSETQ. The full variable domain, its missing parts supplied by reference TRBV5-1 and TRBJ2-7, is KAGVTQTPRYLIKTRGQQVTLSCSPISGHRSVSWYQQTPGQGLQFLFEYFSETQRNKGNFPGRFSGRQFSNSRSEMNVSTLELGDSALYLCASSVGWAYEQYFGPGTRLTVT.

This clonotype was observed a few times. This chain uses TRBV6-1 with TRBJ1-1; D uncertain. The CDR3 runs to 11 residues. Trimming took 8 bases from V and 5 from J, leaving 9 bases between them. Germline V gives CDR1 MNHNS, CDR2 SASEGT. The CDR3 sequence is CASPGITEAFF. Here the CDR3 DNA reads TGTGCCAGCCCCGGAATAACTGAAGCTTTCTTT.

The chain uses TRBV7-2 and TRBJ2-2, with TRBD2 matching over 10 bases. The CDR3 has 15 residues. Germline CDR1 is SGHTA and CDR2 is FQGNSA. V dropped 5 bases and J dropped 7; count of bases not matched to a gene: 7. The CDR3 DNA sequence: TGTGCCAGCAGCCCAATAGCGGGAGGAGTCGGGGAGCTGTTTTTT. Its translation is CASSPIAGGVGELFF.

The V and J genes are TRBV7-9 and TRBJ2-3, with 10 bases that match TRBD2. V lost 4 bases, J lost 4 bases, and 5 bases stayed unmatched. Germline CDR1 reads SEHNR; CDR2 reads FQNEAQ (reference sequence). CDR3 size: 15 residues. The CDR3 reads CASSSLAGVADTQYF. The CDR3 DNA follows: TGTGCCAGCAGCTCGCTAGCGGGAGTGGCAGATACGCAGTATTTT.

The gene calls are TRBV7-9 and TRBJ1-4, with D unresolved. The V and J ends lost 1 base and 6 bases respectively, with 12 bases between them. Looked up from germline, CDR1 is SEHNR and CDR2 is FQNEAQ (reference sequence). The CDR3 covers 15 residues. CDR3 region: CASSLGWTLDEKLFF. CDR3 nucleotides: TGTGCCAGCAGCTTAGGATGGACTTTAGATGAAAAACTGTTTTTT.